This TCR beta chain was recorded in a study of technical replicates of blood from a handful of donors. Data came from immunoSEQ multiplex PCR; TCRdb stores just in-frame clones and leaves some out. The sample holds 75,000 to 95,000 clones, 90% to 97% seen once. Sequencing was carried out using T cells isolated from PBMCs. The sequence derives from a human donor in good health.

In DNA, the CDR3 is TGTGCCACCATCCGGACAGGGACAAGCAATGAGCAGTTCTTC. It is translated as CATIRTGTSNEQFF. V gene TRBV19 combines with J gene TRBJ2-1, with 8 nucleotides matching TRBD1. The CDR3 spans 14 residues. V lost 10 bases and J lost 6; bases outside the gene matches: 11. CDR1 and CDR2 from the germline V gene are LNHDA and SQIVND (reference sequence).